This TCR beta chain was retrieved from a study of T cell repertoires in cytomegalovirus infection. Study background: Public TCR beta signature analysis indicated the presence of both CMV infection and matching HLA type.

V lost 0 bases to trimming and J lost 0 bases, with 13 bases between them. The germline gives CDR1 SGHAT, CDR2 FQNNGV. The CDR3 is 17 residues long. In this sample, this clonotype turned up a few times. Antigen unknown. TCRdb used MiXCR to reprocess the reads, holding one entry per CDR3 protein. The sample lists around 900,000 distinct CDR3 sequences; roughly a third were seen once. Study-wide points: The ex vivo response was dominated by HLA-C-restricted CMV-specific TCR beta clonotypes.

The sequencing here drew on cultured CD8+ T cells from PBMCs, taken from culture after CMV antigen stimulation. This sequence was found in a human donor in good health (CMV status not recorded). Some clones in this sample may be carry-over from other donors' samples. This sequence joins TRBV11-2 and TRBJ2-3; D gene ambiguous. CDR3 in amino acids: CASSLDPLTVSTDTQYF. The CDR3 nucleotides read TGTGCCAGCAGCTTAGACCCCCTAACCGTTAGCACAGATACGCAGTATTTT.